This T cell receptor beta chain was observed in a study of cytomegalovirus exposure and HLA in healthy donors. Study-level results: Investigators reported under 200 TCR beta chains as tied to cytomegalovirus. Being indistinguishable, some V segments were excluded, TRBV6-2 and TRBV6-3 among them. Three of the chains that were CMV-associated were confirmed in vitro to be specific for CMV antigens.

The germline V and J ends were trimmed by 0 bases and 2 bases, with 7 bases remaining between them. The CDR3 extends over 14 amino acids. Per the germline V gene, CDR1 is SGDLS and CDR2 is YYNGEE. Points on this clone: The antigen remains undetermined.

The PCR had 60 Vbeta and 13 Jbeta primers. The method was immunoSEQ multiplex PCR; TCRdb's version includes in-frame clones alone and lacks a portion of them. This table has under 150,000 clones, about 9.2% appearing once. This sequence originates from a woman aged 40 to 55 in good health and CMV-seropositive. Sequencing was performed on PBMCs. The chain combines TRBV9 with TRBJ2-3; D not certain. The DNA of the CDR3 is TGTGCCAGCAGCGTAGGGCAAGTCACAGATACGCAGTATTTT. Amino acids: CASSVGQVTDTQYF.